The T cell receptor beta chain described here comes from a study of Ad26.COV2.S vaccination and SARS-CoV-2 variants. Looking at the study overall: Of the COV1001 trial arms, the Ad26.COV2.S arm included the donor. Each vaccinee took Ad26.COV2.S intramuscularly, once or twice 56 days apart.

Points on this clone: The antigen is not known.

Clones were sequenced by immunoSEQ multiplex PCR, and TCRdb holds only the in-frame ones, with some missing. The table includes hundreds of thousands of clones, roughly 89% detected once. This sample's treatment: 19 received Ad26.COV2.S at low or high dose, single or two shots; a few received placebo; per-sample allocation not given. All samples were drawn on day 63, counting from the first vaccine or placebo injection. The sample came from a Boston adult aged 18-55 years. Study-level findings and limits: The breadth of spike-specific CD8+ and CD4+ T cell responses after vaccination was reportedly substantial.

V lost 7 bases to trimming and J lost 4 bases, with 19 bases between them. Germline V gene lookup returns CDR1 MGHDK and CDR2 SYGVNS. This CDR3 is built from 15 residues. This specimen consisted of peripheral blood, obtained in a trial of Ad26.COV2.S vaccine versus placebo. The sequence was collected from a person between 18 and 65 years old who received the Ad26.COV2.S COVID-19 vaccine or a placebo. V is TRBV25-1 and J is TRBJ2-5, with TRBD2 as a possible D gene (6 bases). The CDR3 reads CASIEGGPRPETQYF. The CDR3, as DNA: TGTGCCAGCATCGAGGGAGGCCCTCGACCAGAGACCCAGTACTTC.